This T cell receptor (beta chain) emerged from a study of CD8 T cells in Susac syndrome. CDR1 is SGHDN and CDR2 is FVKESK in the germline V gene. Trimming cost V 4 bases and J 7 bases, with 17 bases left between them. The CDR3 has 15 residues. About 0.5 to 1 ug RNA was reverse transcribed with random hexamers. One entry per CDR3 protein results from TCRdb running MiXCR on the immunoSEQ multiplex PCR reads. Among some 160,000 distinct CDR3 sequences listed, 90% to 95% were seen once. The sample consisted of CD4+ T cells from PBMCs. This rearrangement joins TRBV14 to TRBJ2-1; D call uncertain. The TCR sequence derives from a human donor in good health. The CDR3 DNA sequence: TGTGCCAGCAGCCCCCAGAGGCAGGCCTCGAATGAGCAGTTCTTC. Its protein is CASSPQRQASNEQFF.